Below, 25 T cell receptor beta chains from the same sample are listed, as sequenced in a study of T-cell memory formation after mild COVID-19. MiXCR, applied by TCRdb to the 5' RACE reads, yields one record per CDR3 protein. The sample holds tens of thousands of distinct CDR3 sequences, about 13% seen once. Sequencing input: PBMCs or a T cell subset sorted from them (not recorded which). These receptors were taken from an adult woman who had mild COVID-19 (a few samples of this study predate the infection). Cell type and time point are not known.

This clonotype was counted between two and nine times. The chain is built from TRBV2 and TRBJ2-1; 14 positions match TRBD2. CDR1 is SNHLY and CDR2 is FYNNEI in the germline V gene. The V and J ends lost 6 bases and 4 bases, in that order; junction bases with no gene match: 5. The CDR3 totals 16 residues. The CDR3 region has the DNA TGTGCCAGCAGGCTCGGGACTAGCGGGGGATACAATGAGCAGTTCTTC. Translated: CASRLGTSGGYNEQFF.

V gene TRBV4-3 combines with J gene TRBJ2-1, with 11 bases fitting TRBD1. Germline V CDR1 and CDR2: LGHNA, YSLEER. CDR3 length equals 16 residues. Trimming cost V 4 bases and J 3 bases; bases outside gene matches: 5. This CDR3 is CASSPPDRGLYNEQFF. DNA for the CDR3: TGCGCCAGCAGCCCCCCGGACAGGGGGCTCTACAATGAGCAGTTCTTC.

V gene TRBV9 combines with J gene TRBJ2-3; 8 nucleotides line up with TRBD2. V lost 4 bases, J lost 4 bases, and 11 bases stayed unmatched. This CDR3 has 16 residues. Germline V gene sequence: CDR1 SGDLS, CDR2 YYNGEE. The CDR3 region has the DNA TGTGCCAGCAGCTCGGACCCTGGACTAGCTCCAGATACGCAGTATTTT. Amino acid sequence: CASSSDPGLAPDTQYF.

The J gene is TRBJ2-7, the V gene TRBV6-2 or TRBV6-3, with 8 bases identical to TRBD2. The V gene end was trimmed by 2 bases and the J gene end by 1 base; junction bases not matched to a gene: 10. Germline V CDR1 and CDR2: MNHEY, SVGEGT. The length of the CDR3 is 17 residues. Here the CDR3 reads CASSYPQLVAGSYEQYF. The CDR3 DNA reads as TGTGCCAGCAGTTACCCCCAGCTGGTAGCGGGATCCTACGAGCAGTACTTC.

V and J are TRBV12-3 or TRBV12-4 and TRBJ1-2; 7 bases map to TRBD1. This CDR3 has 15 residues. V lost 5 bases, J lost 3 bases, and 9 bases stayed unmatched. The CDR3 loop is CASSLSGTEDYGYTF. The CDR3 bases are TGTGCCAGCAGTCTCTCCGGGACAGAGGACTATGGCTACACCTTC.

This clonotype was found many times. The J gene is TRBJ2-5, the V gene TRBV7-6, with D perhaps TRBD1 (6 bases). The V gene lost 0 bases and the J gene lost 3 bases, with 8 bases spanning the gap. This CDR3 is built from 14 residues. The germline V gene encodes CDR1 SGHVS and CDR2 FNYEAQ. The CDR3 protein is CASSLAPGEETQYF. The CDR3, as DNA: TGTGCCAGCAGCTTAGCCCCAGGGGAAGAGACCCAGTACTTC.

The rearrangement joins TRBV19 to TRBJ2-7, with 9 bases matching TRBD2. CDR3 length: 16 residues. The V gene's germline CDR1 is LNHDA and CDR2 SQIVND (reference sequence). With 7 bases clipped from V and 0 bases from J, the junction kept 10 bases outside the gene matches. CDR3 nucleotides: TGTGCCAGTACCCCGTGGCCTAGCGGGAACTCCTACGAGCAGTACTTC. Residues: CASTPWPSGNSYEQYF.

This clonotype was detected a few times. This sequence joins TRBV7-8 and TRBJ2-7; TRBD2 matches at 9 bases. J was trimmed by 4 bases and V by 1 base; bases with no gene match: 2. This CDR3 is built from 14 residues. Germline lookup yields CDR1 SGHVS and CDR2 FQNEAQ. CDR3 sequence reads: CASSLGLADYEQYF. DNA for the CDR3: TGTGCCAGCAGCTTAGGACTAGCGGATTACGAGCAGTACTTC.

This sequence joins TRBV6-5 and TRBJ2-7, with 12 bases aligning to TRBD2. Germline assignment: CDR1 MNHEY and CDR2 SVGAGI. This CDR3 has 14 residues. The ends lost 5 bases at V and 4 bases at J; junction bases unmatched: 3. This chain's CDR3 is CASSASGRVYEQYF. CDR3 in DNA: TGTGCCAGCAGTGCTAGCGGGAGGGTATACGAGCAGTACTTC.

The chain couples TRBV20-1 to TRBJ2-7; TRBD2 agrees at 7 bases. The CDR3 is made up of 15 amino acids. Trimming removed 4 bases from V and 2 bases from J; junction bases left unmatched: 11. Germline assignment: CDR1 DFQATT and CDR2 SNEGSKA (reference sequence). The CDR3 reads CSATSKAGVPYEQYF. The CDR3, as DNA: TGCAGTGCTACCTCAAAGGCGGGAGTCCCCTACGAGCAGTACTTC.

A few counts support this clonotype. The V and J genes are TRBV30 and TRBJ1-1; no firm D call. Germline V lookup: CDR1 GTSNPN, CDR2 SVGIG (reference sequence). Between the trimmed V and J ends, which lost 3 bases and 7 bases, there was a span of 6 bases. CDR3 length: 10 amino acids. DNA of the CDR3: TGTGCCTGGAGAAGGCTTGAAGCTTTCTTT. Its protein product is CAWRRLEAFF.

The J gene is TRBJ2-7, the V gene TRBV5-4, with 12 bases fitting TRBD2. Germline lookup yields CDR1 SGHNT and CDR2 YYREEE (reference sequence). The trim removed 4 bases at V and 2 bases at J, leaving 4 bases unmatched. The CDR3 extends over 15 amino acids. The CDR3 nucleotides are TGTGCCAGCAGCCCCCGGACTAGCGGGACCTACGAGCAGTACTTC. It codes for CASSPRTSGTYEQYF. Variable domain in full (rest from reference TRBV5-4 and TRBJ2-7): ETGVTQSPTHLIKTRGQQVTLRCSSQSGHNTVSWYQQALGQGPQFIFQYYREEENGRGNFPPRFSGLQFPNYSSELNVNALELDDSALYLCASSPRTSGTYEQYFGPGTRLTVT.

The gene calls are TRBV6-2 or TRBV6-3 and TRBJ2-1; 10 nucleotides agree with TRBD2. Unmatched junction bases numbered 5, after V lost 4 bases and J lost 5 bases. The CDR3 runs to 15 residues. Germline-derived CDR1 and CDR2 are MNHEY and SVGEGT. The DNA for the CDR3 is TGTGCCAGCAGTTTTCAGCGGGAGGGCCACAATGAGCAGTTCTTC. This translates into CASSFQREGHNEQFF.

The CDR3 sequence is CASSLARGGNTF. The CDR3 nucleotides are TGTGCCAGCAGCTTAGCCCGGGGAGGGAACACCTTC. The chain recombines TRBV7-9 with TRBJ1-2, with D uncertain. Trimming pared 0 bases from V and 12 bases from J, leaving 11 bases between. The V gene's germline CDR1 is SEHNR and CDR2 FQNEAQ (reference sequence). The CDR3 runs 12 residues. The full variable domain, rest sourced from reference TRBV7-9 and TRBJ1-2, is DTGVSQNPRHKITKRGQNVTFRCDPISEHNRLYWYRQTLGQGPEFLTYFQNEAQLEKSRLLSDRFSAERPKGSFSTLEIQRTEQGDSAMYLCASSLARGGNTFGSGTRLTVV.

This clonotype appeared a few times. The V call is TRBV29-1, the J call TRBJ2-5; D gene unclear. V lost 0 bases and J 2 bases, leaving 4 bases between the germline ends. Germline V lookup: CDR1 SQVTM, CDR2 ANQGSEA. The CDR3 runs to 12 residues. The CDR3 nucleotides read TGCAGCGTTGAAGAAAGACAAGAGACCCAGTACTTC. It yields the protein CSVEERQETQYF.

In DNA form, the CDR3 reads TGTGCCAGCAGGCGCGGACAGGGGGCTAAAAACACTGAAGCTTTCTTT. Amino acids: CASRRGQGAKNTEAFF. The chain employs TRBV6-2 or TRBV6-3 and TRBJ1-1; the match to TRBD1 covers 11 bases. The CDR3 has 16 amino acids. With V trimmed by 6 bases and J by 2 bases, 8 bases remained unmatched. Germline CDR1 and CDR2: MNHEY and SVGEGT.

This rearrangement joins TRBV6-4 to TRBJ2-3; 11 bases agree with TRBD2. The CDR3 spans 15 residues. Germline V gene data show CDR1 as MRHNA and CDR2 as SNTAGT. V shed 4 bases, J shed 3 bases, and the junction held 3 bases outside the gene matches. The CDR3 DNA follows: TGTGCCAGCAGTGTCACTAGCGGGAGTACAGATACGCAGTATTTT. This translates into CASSVTSGSTDTQYF.

The chain uses TRBV12-3 or TRBV12-4 and TRBJ2-1, with no clear D. This CDR3 region has 11 residues. The ends were cut back, 7 bases at V and 5 bases at J, with 6 bases in the middle. CDR3: CASMWNNEQFF. In DNA, the CDR3 is TGTGCCAGCATGTGGAACAATGAGCAGTTCTTC.

This clonotype was seen only a few times. CDR3 DNA: TGTGCCAGCAGCGTAGGGACAGCCCAGGGGACTGAAGCTTTCTTT. It translates to CASSVGTAQGTEAFF. The chain is built from TRBV9 and TRBJ1-1; maybe TRBD1 (6 bases). V lost 0 bases, J lost 5 bases, and 14 bases lay in between. Germline V gene sequence: CDR1 SGDLS, CDR2 YYNGEE. The CDR3 totals 15 residues.

There are many counts of this clonotype. The genes are TRBV5-1 and TRBJ1-6; D uncertain. The V gene's germline CDR1 is SGHRS and CDR2 YFSETQ. V was pared by 0 bases and J by 6 bases, with 16 bases between. The CDR3 totals 17 residues. The CDR3 spells CASSLEALSAFNSPLHF. Here the CDR3 DNA reads TGCGCCAGCAGCTTGGAGGCTCTCTCAGCCTTTAATTCACCCCTCCACTTT.

This clonotype came up a few times. The chain links TRBV4-2 to TRBJ2-1; 7 bases map to TRBD2. Trimming at V came to 0 bases and at J to 4 bases, leaving 3 bases not matched to a gene. This CDR3 is 15 amino acids long. Germline CDR1 LGHNA, CDR2 YNFKEQ. The CDR3: CASSQETSRYNEQFF. In DNA, the CDR3 is TGTGCCAGCAGCCAAGAGACTAGCAGATACAATGAGCAGTTCTTC.

J is TRBJ2-1 and V is TRBV5-1; 12 bases are shared with TRBD2. Germline loops: CDR1 SGHRS, CDR2 YFSETQ. The CDR3 sequence is 15 residues long. The ends lost 4 bases at V and 10 bases at J; junction bases unmatched: 9. As DNA, the CDR3 is TGCGCCAGCAGCGTCGGGACTAGCGGGCTGGACGAGCAGTTCTTC. Translating it yields CASSVGTSGLDEQFF.

This clonotype showed up just a few times. The chain links TRBV29-1 to TRBJ2-2; 11 bases match TRBD2. Germline CDR1 reads SQVTM; CDR2 reads ANQGSEA. V shed 6 bases, J shed 7 bases, and the junction held 10 bases outside the gene matches. This CDR3 has 15 amino acids. The DNA of the CDR3 is TGCAGCGTCGCCACTAGCGGGAGAAAGGACGGGGAGCTGTTTTTT. Protein sequence: CSVATSGRKDGELFF.

This clonotype was counted only a few times. The chain couples TRBV5-1 to TRBJ2-7; possibly TRBD1 for D (5 bases). The germline V and J ends were trimmed by 4 bases and 8 bases, with 10 bases remaining between them. From germline, CDR1 is SGHRS and CDR2 YFSETQ. The CDR3 spans 11 residues. The CDR3 DNA sequence: TGCGCCAGCAGCGAGGACAACCAGCAGTACTTC. It encodes CASSEDNQQYF. Together with reference TRBV5-1 and TRBJ2-7, the CDR3 gives the full variable domain: KAGVTQTPRYLIKTRGQQVTLSCSPISGHRSVSWYQQTPGQGLQFLFEYFSETQRNKGNFPGRFSGRQFSNSRSEMNVSTLELGDSALYLCASSEDNQQYFGPGTRLTVT.

This clonotype was counted between two and nine times. The chain uses TRBV29-1 and TRBJ2-5, with D maybe TRBD1 (5 bases). The CDR3 contains 13 residues. V was clipped by 2 bases and J by 4 bases, with 11 bases between them. Looked up from germline, CDR1 is SQVTM and CDR2 is ANQGSEA. CDR3 nucleotides: TGCAGCGTTGAACAGGGCCTGGGAGAGACCCAGTACTTC. It yields the protein CSVEQGLGETQYF.